This T cell receptor beta chain appears in the sequencing data of a study of radiation and T cells in renal cell carcinoma. Study context: Nephrectomy followed 15 Gy stereotactic body radiation by 4 weeks. Broader study findings: No pretreatment tumor biopsies were available for baseline clonotypes.

Time point meaning: blood 2 weeks post-SBRT. Treatment denoted: 15 Gy SBRT to primary tumor, nephrectomy 4 weeks later. The tumor was a clear cell renal cell carcinoma. Sequenced by immunoSEQ multiplex PCR; TCRdb stores in-frame clones only, minus some. The sample holds about 130,000 clones, around 89% seen once. Trimming shortened V by 2 bases and J by 7 bases, and 15 bases separated the two germline ends. This CDR3 has 15 amino acids. Germline assignment: CDR1 SGHTA and CDR2 FQGNSA. About this clone: Its cognate antigen is unknown.

Sequencing used blood, obtained from a patient whose treatment included radiotherapy and nephrectomy. This TCR came from a woman in her 70s with renal cell carcinoma. This sequence joins TRBV7-2 and TRBJ1-5, with D uncertain. CDR3 in amino acids: CASSLQEGLGQPQHF. In DNA form, the CDR3 reads TGTGCCAGCAGCTTACAGGAGGGCCTGGGACAGCCCCAGCATTTT. Variable domain in full (rest from reference TRBV7-2 and TRBJ1-5): GAGVSQSPSNKVTEKGKDVELRCDPISGHTALYWYRQSLGQGLEFLIYFQGNSAPDKSGLPSDRFSAERTGGSVSTLTIQRTQQEDSAVYLCASSLQEGLGQPQHFGDGTRLSIL.